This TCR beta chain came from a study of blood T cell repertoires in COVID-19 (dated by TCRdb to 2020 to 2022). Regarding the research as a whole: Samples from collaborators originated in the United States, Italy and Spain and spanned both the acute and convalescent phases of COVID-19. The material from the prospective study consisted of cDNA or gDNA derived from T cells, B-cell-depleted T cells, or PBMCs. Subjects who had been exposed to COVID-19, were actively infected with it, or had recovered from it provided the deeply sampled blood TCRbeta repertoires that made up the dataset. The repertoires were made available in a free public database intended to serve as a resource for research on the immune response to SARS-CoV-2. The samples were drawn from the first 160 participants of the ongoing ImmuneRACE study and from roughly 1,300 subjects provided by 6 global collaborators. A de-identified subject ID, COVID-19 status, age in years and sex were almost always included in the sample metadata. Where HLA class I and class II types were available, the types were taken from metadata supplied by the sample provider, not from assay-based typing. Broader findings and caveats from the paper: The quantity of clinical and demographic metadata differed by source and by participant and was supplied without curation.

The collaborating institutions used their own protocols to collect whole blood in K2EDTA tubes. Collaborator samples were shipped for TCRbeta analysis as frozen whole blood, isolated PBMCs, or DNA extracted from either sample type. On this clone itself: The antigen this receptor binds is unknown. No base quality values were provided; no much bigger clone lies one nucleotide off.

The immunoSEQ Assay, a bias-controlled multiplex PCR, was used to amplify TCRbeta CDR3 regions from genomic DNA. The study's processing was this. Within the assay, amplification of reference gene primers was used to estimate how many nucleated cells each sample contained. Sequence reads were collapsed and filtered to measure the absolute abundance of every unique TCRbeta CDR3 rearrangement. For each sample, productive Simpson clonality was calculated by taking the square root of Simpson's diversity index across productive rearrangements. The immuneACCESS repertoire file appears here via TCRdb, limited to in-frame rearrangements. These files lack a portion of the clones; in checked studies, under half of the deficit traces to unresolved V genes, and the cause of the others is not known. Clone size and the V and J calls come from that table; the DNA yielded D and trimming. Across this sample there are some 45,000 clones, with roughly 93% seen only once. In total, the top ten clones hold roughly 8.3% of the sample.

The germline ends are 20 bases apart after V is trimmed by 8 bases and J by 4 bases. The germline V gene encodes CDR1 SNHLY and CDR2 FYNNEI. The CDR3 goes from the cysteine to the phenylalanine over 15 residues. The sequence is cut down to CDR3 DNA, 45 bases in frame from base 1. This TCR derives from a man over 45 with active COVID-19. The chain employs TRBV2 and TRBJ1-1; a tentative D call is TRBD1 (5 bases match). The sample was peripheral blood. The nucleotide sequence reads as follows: TGTGCCAGCGGGAAGGATCAGGGTTCTTCCACTGAAGCTTTCTTT. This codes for CASGKDQGSSTEAFF.